This T cell receptor (beta chain) was profiled in a study of PD-L1 blockade in urothelial cancer. In the study overall: Bladder-origin urothelial cancer in males covered twenty-five of 29 patients. Blood analysis was done at 3 weeks (second dose) and 6 weeks after treatment began. Findings of the study overall: Below-median pretreatment blood TCR clonality was a predictor of better survival.

Germline lookup yields CDR1 MNHNY and CDR2 SVGAGI (reference sequence). V lost 1 base, J lost 4 bases, and 3 bases stayed unmatched. This CDR3 spans 15 amino acids. The table came from immunoSEQ multiplex PCR; TCRdb's copy has only in-frame clones and leaves some out. The data hold some 52,000 clones, with roughly 80% observed a single time. Note on this clone: Its antigen is still unknown.

Each patient gave between 1 and 8 samples, pretreatment and on-treatment. The source was PBMCs, collected around atezolizumab (anti-PD-L1) treatment. The source is a man between 65 and 85 years old with urothelial cancer. This chain connects TRBV6-6 to TRBJ2-1; 8 nucleotides agree with TRBD2. CDR3 nucleotide sequence: TGTGCCAGCAGTTACTTCCTAGCGGGTTACAATGAGCAGTTCTTC. Translating it yields CASSYFLAGYNEQFF.